The source of this T cell receptor (beta chain) is a study of T cell repertoires in cytomegalovirus infection. J gave up 8 bases and V 5 bases, and 8 bases lay outside the gene matches. Germline CDR1 and CDR2: MNHNS and SASEGT. The CDR3 has 14 amino acids. Worth noting for this clonotype: Its antigen is as yet unknown.

TCRdb used MiXCR to reprocess the reads, holding one entry per CDR3 protein. Here the sample spans around 570,000 distinct CDR3 sequences, almost 40% being singletons. Sequencing used cultured PBMCs, obtained from culture after CMV antigen stimulation. This sequence joins TRBV6-1 and TRBJ1-2, with 10 bases fitting TRBD1. The TCR comes from a human donor in good health (CMV status not recorded). Some clones in this sample may be carry-over from other donors' samples. The CDR3 sequence: CASSYTDRGGGYTF. The CDR3 nucleotides are TGTGCCAGCAGTTATACGGACAGGGGGGGCGGCTACACCTTC.